This T cell receptor beta chain was documented in a study of blood T cell repertoires in COVID-19. Study in general: Specimens from acute and convalescent COVID-19 originated in the United States, Italy and Spain.

Original handling: Scientists estimated how many nucleated cells there were by amplifying reference gene primers. Clones were read by immunoSEQ multiplex PCR, and TCRdb kept only the in-frame ones, dropping some. V and J calls plus clone size are reproduced from that table; the DNA served to infer D and trimming. This table holds approximately 85,000 clones, roughly nine tenths found once. Sequencing was performed on peripheral blood. This clonotype was obtained from a man aged 50 or older with acute or convalescent COVID-19.

The CDR3 sequence: CASSQVWSDEQFF. The CDR3, as DNA: TGTGCCAGCAGCCAAGTGTGGAGCGATGAGCAGTTCTTC. The chain uses TRBV4-2 and TRBJ2-1; D ambiguous. Per germline, CDR1 LGHNA and CDR2 YNFKEQ. With 1 base removed from V and 8 bases from J, the gap between germline ends came to 9 bases. This CDR3 has 13 residues.